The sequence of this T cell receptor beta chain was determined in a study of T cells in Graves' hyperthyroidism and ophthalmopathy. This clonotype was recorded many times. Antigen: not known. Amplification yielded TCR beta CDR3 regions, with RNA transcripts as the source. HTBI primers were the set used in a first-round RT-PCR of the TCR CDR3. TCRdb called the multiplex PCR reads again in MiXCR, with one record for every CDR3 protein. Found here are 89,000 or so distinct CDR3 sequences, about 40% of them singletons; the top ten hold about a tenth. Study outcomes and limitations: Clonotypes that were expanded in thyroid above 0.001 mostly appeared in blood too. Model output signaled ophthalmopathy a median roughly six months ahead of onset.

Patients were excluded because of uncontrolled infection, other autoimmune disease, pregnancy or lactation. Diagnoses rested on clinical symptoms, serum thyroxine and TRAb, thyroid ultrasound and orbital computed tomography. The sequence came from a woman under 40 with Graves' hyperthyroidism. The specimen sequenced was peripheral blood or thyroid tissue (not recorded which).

Here the CDR3 reads CASRLEGIYSYEQYF. The DNA of the CDR3 is TGCGCCAGCAGGTTAGAGGGGATATACTCCTACGAGCAGTACTTC. V is TRBV5-1 and J is TRBJ2-7; D may match TRBD1 or TRBD2 (5 bases each). Germline CDR1 and CDR2: SGHRS and YFSETQ. The CDR3 totals 15 residues. With 5 bases removed from V and 0 bases from J, the gap between germline ends came to 15 bases.